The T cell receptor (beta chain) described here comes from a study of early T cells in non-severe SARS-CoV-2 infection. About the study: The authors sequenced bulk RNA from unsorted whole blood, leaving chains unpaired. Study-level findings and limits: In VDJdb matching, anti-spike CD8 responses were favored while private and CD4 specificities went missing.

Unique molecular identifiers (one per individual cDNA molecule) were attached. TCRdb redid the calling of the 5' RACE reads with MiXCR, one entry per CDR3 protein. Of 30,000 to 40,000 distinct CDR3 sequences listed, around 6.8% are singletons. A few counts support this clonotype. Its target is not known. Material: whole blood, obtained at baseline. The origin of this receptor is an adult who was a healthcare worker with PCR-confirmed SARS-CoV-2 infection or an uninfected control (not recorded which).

The CDR3 sequence: CASSPGTDRNTEAFF. Written as DNA, the CDR3 is TGTGCCAGCAGCCCAGGGACGGACCGGAACACTGAAGCTTTCTTT. The rearrangement joins TRBV27 to TRBJ1-1, with a weak D call TRBD1 (5 bases). Germline V lookup: CDR1 MNHEY, CDR2 SMNVEV (reference sequence). V was cut by 6 bases and J by 1 base, with 15 bases left in between. The CDR3 is 15 residues long.